Listed below are T cell receptor beta chains from one sample, sequenced in a study of T cells in localized non-small cell lung cancer. The protocol was immunoSEQ multiplex PCR, while the TCRdb copy is restricted to in-frame clones and leaves out a portion. This sample yields roughly 26,000 clones, of which about nine tenths are seen a single time; about 14% belongs to the top ten. The sequencing here drew on peripheral blood, taken before any cancer treatment. Receptors originate from a female donor over 55 with stage II squamous cell lung carcinoma. Each CDR3 is given with its conserved first and last residue. D genes are given only for firm matches.

DNA,CDR3,V,D,J,length
TGTGCCAGCAGCTTAGGTCCGGGGGAAGCTTTCTTT,CASSLGPGEAFF,TRBV7-9,.,TRBJ1-1,12
TGTGCCAGCAGCAAGGCGACAGGGGGCTCGAGCAATCAGCCCCAGCATTTT,CASSKATGGSSNQPQHF,TRBV21-1,.,TRBJ1-5,17
TGTGCCAGCAGTGAAGCGCTCTCCCTGAAGTCAGATACGCAGTATTTT,CASSEALSLKSDTQYF,TRBV6-1,.,TRBJ2-3,16
TGCAGCGTCGGGGCAGGGCTAGATTACGAGCAGTACTTC,CSVGAGLDYEQYF,TRBV29-1,.,TRBJ2-7,13
TGTGCCAGCAGCTTCCAAACTAGCCCAAGAGTCGATGAGCAGTTCTTC,CASSFQTSPRVDEQFF,TRBV11-2,.,TRBJ2-1,16
TGTGCCAGCAGCACAAATAGCGGGGGCCCACAGGAGCTGTTTTTT,CASSTNSGGPQELFF,TRBV9,TRBD2,TRBJ2-2,15
TGTGCCAGCAGCCCGCCGGGACAGCTCTATGGCTACACCTTC,CASSPPGQLYGYTF,TRBV7-9,TRBD1,TRBJ1-2,14
TGTGCCAGCAGCTTGGCCACTAGCGGGAGATTATCAGAGCAGTACTTC,CASSLATSGRLSEQYF,TRBV11-3,TRBD2,TRBJ2-5,16
TGTGCCAGCAGTTTAATACAGGGTAGTCAACGAAATGAGCAGTTCTTC,CASSLIQGSQRNEQFF,TRBV27,.,TRBJ2-1,16
TGTGCCAGCAGTTTATCCCTGGGACTAGCGGGAGGCCGGTCCTACGAGCAGTACTTC,CASSLSLGLAGGRSYEQYF,TRBV28,TRBD2,TRBJ2-7,19